This TCR beta chain was found in a study of blood T cell repertoires in COVID-19. Across the whole study: T cells, B-cell-depleted T cells, or PBMCs provided the cDNA or gDNA that served as material.

This CDR3 contains 15 residues. Germline V gene sequence: CDR1 MNHNS, CDR2 SASEGT. Trimming took off 1 base at V and 9 bases at J, with 16 bases between the two ends. Sequencing was performed with immunoSEQ multiplex PCR; in TCRdb, only in-frame clones are kept and a portion is missing. The table includes some 150,000 clones, 65% to 90% detected once. This TCR derives from a woman aged 45-60 years in a cohort sampled during active or convalescent COVID-19. The specimen sequenced was peripheral blood. This chain joins TRBV6-1 and TRBJ1-5, with TRBD1 as a possible D gene (5 bases). The CDR3 DNA is TGTGCCAGCAGTGAAGAGGCAGGGCCGTTTGGGCCCCAGCATTTT. This sequence encodes CASSEEAGPFGPQHF.